Listed here are 15 T cell receptor beta chains from one sample, sequenced in a study of cytotoxic CD8 clonotypes in ibrutinib-treated CLL. TCRdb keeps only in-frame clones here, not all; method: immunoSEQ multiplex PCR. The data show roughly 130,000 clones, 85% to 95% seen once. The starting material was PBMCs, obtained after 12 months of ibrutinib treatment. Receptor source: a human donor with chronic lymphocytic leukemia.

V is TRBV9 and J is TRBJ2-3; TRBD2 matches 8 bases. CDR1 SGDLS and CDR2 YYNGEE come from the germline V gene. Trimming cost V 4 bases and J 3 bases; bases outside gene matches: 7. The CDR3 is made up of 15 amino acids. The CDR3 region has the DNA TGTGCCAGCAGCCCCGGGACTAGGGTAACAGATACGCAGTATTTT. It specifies CASSPGTRVTDTQYF.

The chain carries TRBV7-8 and TRBJ2-7, with D unresolved. The CDR3 covers 15 residues. Trimming removed 4 bases at V and 6 bases at J, with 19 bases between. Germline V gene sequence: CDR1 SGHVS, CDR2 FQNEAQ. This CDR3 reads CASSSLPAIIGEQYF. DNA for the CDR3: TGTGCCAGCAGCTCCCTACCGGCAATAATAGGCGAGCAGTACTTC.

The rearrangement joins TRBV2 to TRBJ1-5, with unresolved D. Germline CDR1 reads SNHLY; CDR2 reads FYNNEI. With 6 bases removed from V and 7 bases from J, the gap between germline ends came to 19 bases. This CDR3 has 15 amino acids. CDR3 protein: CASSHSWETQQPQHF. The CDR3 DNA is TGTGCCAGCAGCCACTCATGGGAAACACAGCAGCCCCAGCATTTT.

The chain has TRBV29-1 and TRBJ1-1; D possibly corresponds to TRBD1 (5 bases). CDR1 and CDR2 (germline): SQVTM, ANQGSEA. Trimming stripped 6 bases from V and 3 bases from J, with 8 bases between. This CDR3 spans 11 amino acids. The CDR3 spells CSVDSDTEAFF. The CDR3 bases are TGCAGCGTCGACAGCGACACTGAAGCTTTCTTT.

The chain is built from TRBV5-4 and TRBJ1-2, with 11 bases matching TRBD1. The junction had 5 bases not matched to a gene; V was cut back by 0 bases and J by 4 bases. The germline CDR1 and CDR2 sequences are SGHNT and YYREEE (reference sequence). The CDR3 has 16 amino acids. CDR3 coding DNA: TGTGCCAGCAGCTTGGTGGGACAGGGGGTTACCTATGGCTACACCTTC. Protein: CASSLVGQGVTYGYTF.

This rearrangement joins TRBV5-1 to TRBJ1-4; 7 nucleotides line up with TRBD1. CDR1 and CDR2 (germline): SGHRS, YFSETQ. V was pared by 4 bases and J by 8 bases, with 8 bases of the junction left unmatched. This CDR3 comprises 14 residues. The CDR3 sequence: CASSGGTVLEKLFF. CDR3 nucleotide sequence: TGCGCCAGCAGCGGCGGGACAGTCTTAGAAAAACTGTTTTTT.

For the CDR3, the DNA is TGCGCCAGCAGCTTGGAGGCCACCTACGAGCAGTACTTC. Encoded protein: CASSLEATYEQYF. This rearrangement joins TRBV5-1 to TRBJ2-7, with D uncertain. The ends were cut back, 0 bases at V and 2 bases at J, with 6 bases in the middle. Germline CDR1 SGHRS, CDR2 YFSETQ. The CDR3 spans 13 residues.

The chain recombines TRBV13 with TRBJ2-3; TRBD2 might be the D (5 bases). V gave up 0 bases and J gave up 0 bases, with 7 bases separating them. CDR1 is PRHDT, CDR2 FYEKMQ, per germline (reference sequence). The CDR3 contains 15 residues. The CDR3 protein is CASSLGGISTDTQYF. In DNA form, the CDR3 reads TGTGCCAGCAGCTTAGGCGGGATTAGCACAGATACGCAGTATTTT. Together with reference TRBV13 and TRBJ2-3, the CDR3 gives the full variable domain: AAGVIQSPRHLIKEKRETATLKCYPIPRHDTVYWYQQGPGQDPQFLISFYEKMQSDKGSIPDRFSAQQFSDYHSELNMSSLELGDSALYFCASSLGGISTDTQYFGPGTRLTVL.

The table lists this clone with a few counts. The chain recombines TRBV27 with TRBJ1-5; D call uncertain. The CDR3 has 15 residues. The germline V and J ends were trimmed by 5 bases and 6 bases, with 17 bases remaining between them. The V gene's germline CDR1 is MNHEY and CDR2 SMNVEV (reference sequence). CDR3 nucleotide sequence: TGTGCCAGCAGTCCCGAGGACGGGTCGAGTCAGCCCCAGCATTTT. Translated, it gives CASSPEDGSSQPQHF.

This rearrangement joins TRBV19 to TRBJ1-5, with 8 bases aligning to TRBD1. Germline V gene lookup returns CDR1 LNHDA and CDR2 SQIVND (reference sequence). The CDR3 sequence is 16 residues long. Losses at the gene ends were 5 bases for V and 2 bases for J; bases not matched to a gene: 8. CDR3 sequence (DNA): TGTGCCAGTAGTGTCACAGGGGGGCGAGGCAATCAGCCCCAGCATTTT. It translates to CASSVTGGRGNQPQHF.

This rearrangement joins TRBV6-5 to TRBJ2-1; D is uncertain. The CDR3 extends over 12 amino acids. With 0 bases removed from V and 9 bases from J, the gap between germline ends came to 6 bases. CDR1 MNHEY and CDR2 SVGAGI come from the germline V gene. The CDR3 reads CASSYSRGEQFF. In DNA, the CDR3 is TGTGCCAGCAGTTACTCTCGAGGTGAGCAGTTCTTC.

The chain joins TRBV27 to TRBJ1-3; D is perhaps TRBD1 (6 bases). In germline, CDR1 is MNHEY, CDR2 SMNVEV (reference sequence). CDR3 length: 16 residues. V was trimmed by 3 bases and J by 0 bases, leaving 12 bases between them. CDR3 DNA sequence: TGTGCCAGCAGTTTCACAGGGAAACGCTCTGGAAACACCATATATTTT. The encoded protein is CASSFTGKRSGNTIYF.

The chain uses TRBV5-1 and TRBJ1-2; possible D gene TRBD1, 5 bases. The CDR3 has 14 amino acids. Trimming stripped 5 bases from V and 4 bases from J, with 15 bases between. Germline CDR1 and CDR2: SGHRS and YFSETQ. The CDR3 DNA sequence: TGCGCCAGCAGTGGGGTAGACGGGACCTATGGCTACACCTTC. This encodes CASSGVDGTYGYTF.

This clone appeared a single time. The rearrangement links TRBV28 to TRBJ2-7; the D is unclear. The CDR3 contains 13 residues. V lost 3 bases and J lost 2, with 8 bases in between. Per the germline V gene, CDR1 is MDHEN and CDR2 is SYDVKM. The CDR3 spells CASSLLFTYEQYF. CDR3 nucleotide sequence: TGTGCCAGCAGTTTGTTGTTTACCTACGAGCAGTACTTC.

V usage is TRBV28 and J usage is TRBJ2-7; D is ambiguous. From germline, CDR1 is MDHEN and CDR2 SYDVKM. The CDR3 spans 14 residues. V lost 3 bases and J 6 bases, leaving 15 bases between the germline ends. The CDR3 DNA reads as TGTGCCAGCAGTTTTGGTGTCTTTGTCTCCGAGCAGTACTTC. This codes for CASSFGVFVSEQYF.